This TCR beta chain was observed in a study of regulatory T cells in long-lasting Graves disease. Whole-study results and caveats: The small sample size may have reduced accuracy. A greater number of public clonotypes (about 3,000) was shared by persistent patients than by new patients (over 900).

As to this clonotype: Its antigen is unidentified.

Germline-derived CDR1 and CDR2 are KGHSH and LQKENI. CDR3 length equals 16 residues. The J segment lost 2 bases and the V segment lost 2 bases, leaving 7 bases of the junction unmatched. Sample time point: persistent/refractory GD, antithyroid drugs over 5 years with positive TRAb. Preparation of the TCR library used RNA extracted from PBMCs. Graves' disease diagnosis used American Thyroid Association guidelines. TCR beta libraries were built with iRepertoire HTBI primers and Arm-PCR of CDR3 regions. Each CDR3 protein is one row after TCRdb ran MiXCR on the multiplex PCR reads. In the table there are approximately 400,000 distinct CDR3 sequences, less than 25% of which are singletons.

The chain combines TRBV18 with TRBJ2-7, with 9 bases lining up with TRBD1. The source of this sequence is a female donor with Graves disease. This material consisted of peripheral blood mononuclear cells (PBMCs), taken when the disease was refractory, from a patient treated with antithyroid drugs. CDR3 protein: CASSPGQGQGPYEQYF. DNA for the CDR3: TGTGCCAGCTCACCAGGGCAGGGACAGGGTCCCTACGAGCAGTACTTC.